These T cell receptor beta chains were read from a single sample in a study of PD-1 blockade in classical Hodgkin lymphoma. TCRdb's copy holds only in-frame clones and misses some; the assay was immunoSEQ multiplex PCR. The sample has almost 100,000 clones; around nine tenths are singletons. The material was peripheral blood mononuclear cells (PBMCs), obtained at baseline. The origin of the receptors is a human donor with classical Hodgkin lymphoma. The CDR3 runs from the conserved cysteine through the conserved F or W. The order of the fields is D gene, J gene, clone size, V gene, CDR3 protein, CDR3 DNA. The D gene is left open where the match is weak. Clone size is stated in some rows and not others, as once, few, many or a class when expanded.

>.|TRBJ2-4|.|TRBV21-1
CASSSTYRRQLKAKNIQYF
TGTGCCAGCAGCAGTACATATAGACGGCAGCTTAAGGCCAAAAACATTCAGTACTTC
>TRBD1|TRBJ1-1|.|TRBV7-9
CASSSLTTGAPNTEAFF
TGTGCCAGCAGTTCTCTAACAACAGGGGCACCGAACACTGAAGCTTTCTTT
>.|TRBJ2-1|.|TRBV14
CATSQAGGNEQFF
TGTGCCACCTCTCAGGCCGGGGGTAATGAGCAGTTCTTC
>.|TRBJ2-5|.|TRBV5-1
CASSWDPQETQYF
TGCGCCAGCAGCTGGGACCCTCAAGAGACCCAGTACTTC
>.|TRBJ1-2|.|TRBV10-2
CASRGVQVHYGYTF
TGCGCCAGCAGGGGGGTGCAGGTTCACTATGGCTACACCTTC
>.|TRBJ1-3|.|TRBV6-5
CATVSSGNTIYF
TGTGCCACCGTGAGCTCTGGAAACACCATATATTTT
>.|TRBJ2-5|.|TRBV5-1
CASSLGGLETQYF
TGCGCCAGCAGCTTGGGTGGGCTGGAGACCCAGTACTTC
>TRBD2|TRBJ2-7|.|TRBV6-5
CASSSGTSGYEQYF
TGTGCCAGCAGTTCCGGGACTAGCGGATACGAGCAGTACTTC
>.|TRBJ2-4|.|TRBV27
CASTPGVARNIQYF
TGTGCCAGCACCCCGGGGGTAGCGAGGAACATTCAGTACTTC
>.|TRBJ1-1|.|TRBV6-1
CASSEPVSHAFF
TGTGCCAGCAGTGAACCCGTGAGTCATGCTTTCTTT
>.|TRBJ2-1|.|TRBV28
CASSSTPRQLNNEQFF
TGTGCCAGCAGTTCAACCCCCCGACAGTTAAACAATGAGCAGTTCTTC
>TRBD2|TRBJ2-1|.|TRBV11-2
CASSLGIGLADNEQFF
TGTGCCAGCAGCTTAGGGATAGGCCTAGCGGACAATGAGCAGTTCTTC
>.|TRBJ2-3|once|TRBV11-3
CASSLGGRTADTQYF
TGTGCCAGCAGCTTAGGTGGGAGGACGGCAGATACGCAGTATTTT
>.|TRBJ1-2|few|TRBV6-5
CASRSTGRSEFGYTF
TGTGCCAGCAGATCAACAGGGAGGTCCGAGTTTGGCTACACCTTC
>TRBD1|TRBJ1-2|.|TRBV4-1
CASSQDPDRGRYGYTF
TGCGCCAGCAGCCAAGACCCGGACAGGGGACGCTATGGCTACACCTTC
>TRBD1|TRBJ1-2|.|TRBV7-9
CASSLQRRQGSDYTF
TGTGCCAGCAGCTTACAGAGGAGACAGGGGTCGGACTACACCTTC
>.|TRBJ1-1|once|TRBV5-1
CASSLGDGPEAFF
TGCGCCAGCAGCTTGGGGGATGGGCCTGAAGCTTTCTTT
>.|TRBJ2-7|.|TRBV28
CASNGGKGATWYEQYF
TGTGCCAGCAATGGGGGGAAAGGGGCTACGTGGTACGAGCAGTACTTC
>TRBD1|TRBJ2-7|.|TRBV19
CASSPGTGGYEQYF
TGTGCCAGTAGTCCCGGGACAGGGGGCTACGAGCAGTACTTC
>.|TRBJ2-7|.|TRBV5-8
CASSLGSGVSYEQYF
TGTGCCAGCAGCTTGGGTTCAGGGGTGTCCTACGAGCAGTACTTC
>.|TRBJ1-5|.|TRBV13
CASSLGGGNQPQHF
TGTGCCAGCAGCTTAGGCGGGGGAAATCAGCCCCAGCATTTT
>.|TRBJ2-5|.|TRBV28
CASIPVGGLGTQYF
TGTGCCAGCATCCCGGTCGGGGGGCTAGGGACCCAGTACTTC
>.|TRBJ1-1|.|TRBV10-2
CASSEFRGHTEAFF
TGCGCCAGCAGTGAGTTTCGGGGGCATACTGAAGCTTTCTTT
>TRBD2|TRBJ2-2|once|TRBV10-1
CASTRGESGSFSGELFF
TGCGCCAGCACCCGAGGGGAAAGCGGGAGTTTTTCCGGGGAGCTGTTTTTT
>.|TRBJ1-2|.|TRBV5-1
CASSSIQGLANYGYTF
TGCGCCAGCAGCAGTATACAGGGATTGGCTAACTATGGCTACACCTTC
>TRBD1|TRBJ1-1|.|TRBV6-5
CASSYLGQGNTEAFF
TGTGCCAGCAGTTACCTGGGACAGGGAAACACTGAAGCTTTCTTT
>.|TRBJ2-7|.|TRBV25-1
CASSTPLRDEQYF
TGTGCCAGCAGCACCCCTTTGAGAGACGAGCAGTACTTC
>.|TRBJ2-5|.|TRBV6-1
CASSDGVLRETQYF
TGTGCCAGCAGTGATGGGGTTCTAAGGGAGACCCAGTACTTC
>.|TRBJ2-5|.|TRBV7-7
CASSLQETQYF
TGTGCCAGCAGCTTGCAAGAGACCCAGTACTTC
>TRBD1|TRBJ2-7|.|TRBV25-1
CASSGGQGAYEQYF
TGTGCCAGCAGTGGAGGACAGGGGGCCTACGAGCAGTACTTC
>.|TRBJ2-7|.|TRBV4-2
CASSQGRGPDDEQYF
TGTGCCAGCAGCCAAGGGAGGGGTCCCGACGACGAGCAGTACTTC
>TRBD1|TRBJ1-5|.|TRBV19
CASSKGQGVYRHSNQPQHF
TGTGCCAGTAGTAAGGGACAGGGGGTTTACCGTCATAGCAATCAGCCCCAGCATTTT
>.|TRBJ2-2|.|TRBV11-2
CASSPYDSGELFF
TGTGCCAGCAGCCCTTACGACTCCGGGGAGCTGTTTTTT
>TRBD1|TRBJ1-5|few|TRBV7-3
CASSDRVYRQPQHF
TGTGCCAGCAGTGACAGGGTATACCGTCAGCCCCAGCATTTT
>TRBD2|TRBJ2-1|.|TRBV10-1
CASSEEALAGGHNEQFF
TGCGCCAGCAGTGAGGAGGCATTAGCGGGAGGGCACAATGAGCAGTTCTTC
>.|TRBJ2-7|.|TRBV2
CASNPGPLPYEQYF
TGTGCCAGCAACCCTGGCCCTCTTCCCTACGAGCAGTACTTC
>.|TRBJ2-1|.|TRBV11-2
CASSLAPGAQSEQFF
TGTGCCAGCAGCTTAGCCCCGGGAGCCCAGAGTGAGCAGTTCTTC
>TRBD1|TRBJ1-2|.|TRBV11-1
CASSQGQDDGYTF
TGTGCCAGCAGCCAGGGACAGGACGATGGCTACACCTTC
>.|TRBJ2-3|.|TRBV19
CASSILDTQYF
TGTGCCAGTAGTATTCTAGACACGCAGTATTTT
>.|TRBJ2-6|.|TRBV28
CASQGGANVLTF
TGTGCCAGCCAGGGCGGGGCCAACGTCCTGACTTTC